Reported below is one T cell receptor (beta chain). Its matching antigen is unknown. This sample is part of a study of CD4 T cells in relation to SARS-CoV-2 and coronaviruses. The unexposed donors gave CD4+ T cells in about 2011-2019, prior to COVID-19. After nine to ten days of culture, CD4+ T cells were isolated. As cell numbers allowed, unexposed-donor CD4+ T cells faced SARS-CoV-2 S/N and four cold-coronavirus spikes. The protocol was immunoSEQ multiplex PCR, while the TCRdb copy is restricted to in-frame clones and leaves out a portion. The sample shows 16,000 or so clones, 60% to 80% of them seen only once. Germline CDR1 MDHEN, CDR2 SYDVKM. The CDR3 has 15 amino acids. Unmatched junction bases numbered 5, after V lost 2 bases and J lost 1 base.

V usage is TRBV28 and J usage is TRBJ2-7, with 7 bases aligning to TRBD2. The sequencing input was CD4+ T cells from PBMCs, cultured in vitro. This receptor was identified in a human donor in good health. In DNA, the CDR3 is TGTGCCAGCAGTTTACCTAGCGGCCTATCCTACGAGCAGTACTTC. It yields the protein CASSLPSGLSYEQYF.